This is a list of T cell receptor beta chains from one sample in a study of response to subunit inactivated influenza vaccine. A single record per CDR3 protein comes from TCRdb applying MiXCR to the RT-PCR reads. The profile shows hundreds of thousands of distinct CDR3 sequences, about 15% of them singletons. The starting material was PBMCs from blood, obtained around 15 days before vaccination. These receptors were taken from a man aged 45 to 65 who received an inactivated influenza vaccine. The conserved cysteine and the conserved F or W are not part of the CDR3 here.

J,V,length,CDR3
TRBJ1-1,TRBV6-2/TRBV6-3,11,ASSQGWNTEAF
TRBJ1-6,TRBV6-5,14,ASSYTRGAYNSPLH
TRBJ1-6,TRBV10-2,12,ASRAGGDNSPLH
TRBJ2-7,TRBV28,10,ASSFSWNEQY
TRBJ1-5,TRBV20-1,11,SAKGAGRQPQH
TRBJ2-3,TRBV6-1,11,ASRQGLWDTQY
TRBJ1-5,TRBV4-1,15,ASSPDRGQTSNQPQH
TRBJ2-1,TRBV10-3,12,AISLRGIYNEQF
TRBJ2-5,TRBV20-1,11,SARGTSEETQY
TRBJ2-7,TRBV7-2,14,ASSLERGGLGLEQY
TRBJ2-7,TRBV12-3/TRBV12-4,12,ASSFGWAGGEQY
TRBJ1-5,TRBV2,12,ASSGTGRDQPQH
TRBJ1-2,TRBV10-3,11,AISVGGYSGYT
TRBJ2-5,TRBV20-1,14,SARDLQRGAAETQY
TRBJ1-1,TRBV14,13,ASSQPQGAWTEAF
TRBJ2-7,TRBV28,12,ASSGKNFHYEQY
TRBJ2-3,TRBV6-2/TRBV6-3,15,ASSYHLAEAPPYTQY
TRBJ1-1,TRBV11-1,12,ASSLSAVNTEAF
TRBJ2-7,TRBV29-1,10,SGGTSGYEQY
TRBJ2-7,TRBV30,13,ASTLRGRTSYEQY
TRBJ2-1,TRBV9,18,ASSAPRDSEGGESYNEQF
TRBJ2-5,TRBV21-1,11,ASSKLNQETQY
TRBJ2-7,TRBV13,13,ASSLFRKTHYEQY
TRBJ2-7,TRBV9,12,ASSPRYGINEQY
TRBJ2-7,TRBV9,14,ASSVASGSSSYEQY
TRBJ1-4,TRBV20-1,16,SARPGQGAPGDNEKLF
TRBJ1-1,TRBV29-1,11,SGGPDRNTEAF
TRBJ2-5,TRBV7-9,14,ASSLDGGRGRETQY
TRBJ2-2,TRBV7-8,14,ASAGRLARFTGELF